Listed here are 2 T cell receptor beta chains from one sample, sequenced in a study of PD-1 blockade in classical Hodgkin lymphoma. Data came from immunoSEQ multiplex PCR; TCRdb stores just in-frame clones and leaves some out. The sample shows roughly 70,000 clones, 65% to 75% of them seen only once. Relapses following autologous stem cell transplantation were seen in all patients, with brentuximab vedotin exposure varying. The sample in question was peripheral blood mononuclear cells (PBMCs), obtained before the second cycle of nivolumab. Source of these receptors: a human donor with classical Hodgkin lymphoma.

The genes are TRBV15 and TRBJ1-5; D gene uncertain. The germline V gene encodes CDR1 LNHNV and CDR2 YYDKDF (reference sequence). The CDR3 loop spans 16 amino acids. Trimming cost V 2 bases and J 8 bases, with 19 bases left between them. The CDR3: CATSRFGRSGGEPQHF. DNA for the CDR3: TGTGCCACCAGCAGATTTGGACGGAGCGGTGGGGAGCCCCAGCATTTT.

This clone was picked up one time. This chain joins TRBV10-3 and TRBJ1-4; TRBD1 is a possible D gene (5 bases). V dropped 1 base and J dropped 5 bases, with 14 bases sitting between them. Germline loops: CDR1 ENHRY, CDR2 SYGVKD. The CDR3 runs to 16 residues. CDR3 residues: CAISEYPGLTNEKLFF. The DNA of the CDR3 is TGTGCCATCAGTGAGTACCCGGGGCTCACGAATGAAAAACTGTTTTTT.